This paragraph reports one T cell receptor beta chain. Its antigen remains unidentified. V was cut by 5 bases and J by 5 bases, with 10 bases left in between. The CDR3 spans 13 residues. The germline V gene encodes CDR1 SEHNR and CDR2 FQNEAQ (reference sequence). Primers for the PCR totalled 60 Vbeta and 13 Jbeta. In the source study's methods: Per a later analysis, the number of unique TCR beta chains was around 80 million, of which about 11 million were shared. Profiled with immunoSEQ multiplex PCR; TCRdb holds only in-frame clones, not every one. V, J and clone size are taken as reported in that table, and D and trimming were inferred from the DNA itself. The profile shows 150,000 to 200,000 clones, 80% to 90% of them singletons. The sample is drawn from a study of cytomegalovirus exposure and HLA in healthy donors. Study-level findings and limits: In vitro data verified a few CMV-associated chains as specific for CMV antigens. Researchers catalogued around 150 TCR beta chains as cytomegalovirus-associated.

The origin of this receptor is a woman in her fifties or sixties in good health and CMV-seronegative. Input material: PBMCs. V gene TRBV7-9 combines with J gene TRBJ2-1, with D possibly being TRBD2 (6 bases). CDR3 in amino acids: CASSHGGNNEQFF. DNA of the CDR3: TGTGCCAGCAGCCACGGGGGAAACAATGAGCAGTTCTTC. The full variable domain, with the rest looked up from reference TRBV7-9 and TRBJ2-1, is DTGVSQNPRHKITKRGQNVTFRCDPISEHNRLYWYRQTLGQGPEFLTYFQNEAQLEKSRLLSDRFSAERPKGSFSTLEIQRTEQGDSAMYLCASSHGGNNEQFFGPGTRLTVL.